This T cell receptor (beta chain) was observed in a study of T cell repertoires in cytomegalovirus infection. Across the study: Recently identified HLA-C-restricted and well-studied HLA-B-restricted CMV epitopes were used. CMV infection plus the matching HLA type was flagged by public TCR beta signatures. Study results and caveats: Dominating the ex vivo response were TCR beta clonotypes that were CMV-specific and HLA-C-restricted.

TCRdb re-derived calls from the reads in MiXCR, one entry per CDR3 protein. This table holds approximately 990,000 distinct CDR3 sequences, 30% to 40% found once. Notes on this clonotype: Antigen unknown.

This specimen consisted of cultured CD8+ T cells from PBMCs, obtained from culture after CMV antigen stimulation. The TCR was taken from a human donor in good health (CMV status not recorded). Some clones in this sample may be carry-over from other donors' samples.

CDR3 bases: TGTGCCAGCAGCCCGAAGGTGGCTAGCGGGGTCACAGATACGCAGTATTTT. Its translation: CASSPKVASGVTDTQYF. This chain connects TRBV7-6 to TRBJ2-3, with 9 bases aligning to TRBD2. CDR1 SGHVS and CDR2 FNYEAQ come from the germline V gene. This CDR3 has 17 amino acids. J gave up 2 bases and V 5 bases, and 11 bases lay outside the gene matches.